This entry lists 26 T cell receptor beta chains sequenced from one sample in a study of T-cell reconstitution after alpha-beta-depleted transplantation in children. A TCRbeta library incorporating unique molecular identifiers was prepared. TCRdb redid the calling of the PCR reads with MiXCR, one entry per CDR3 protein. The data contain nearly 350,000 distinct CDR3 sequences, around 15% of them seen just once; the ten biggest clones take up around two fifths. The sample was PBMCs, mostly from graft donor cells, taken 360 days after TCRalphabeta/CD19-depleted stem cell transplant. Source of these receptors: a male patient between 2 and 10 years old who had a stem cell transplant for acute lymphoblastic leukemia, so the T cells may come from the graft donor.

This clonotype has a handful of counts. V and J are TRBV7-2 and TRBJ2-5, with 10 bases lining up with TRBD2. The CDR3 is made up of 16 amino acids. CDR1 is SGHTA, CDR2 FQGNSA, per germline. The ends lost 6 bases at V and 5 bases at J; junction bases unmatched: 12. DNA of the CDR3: TGTGCCAGCAGTCAACTCAAAAGCGGGAGGGTGGAGACCCAGTACTTC. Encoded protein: CASSQLKSGRVETQYF.

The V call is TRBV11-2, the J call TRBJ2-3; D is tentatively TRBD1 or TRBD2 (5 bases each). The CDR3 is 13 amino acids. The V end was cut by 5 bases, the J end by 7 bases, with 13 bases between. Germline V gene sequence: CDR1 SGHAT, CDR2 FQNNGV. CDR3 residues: CASSARGPYTQYF. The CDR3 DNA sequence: TGTGCCAGCAGCGCCCGGGGACCCTATACGCAGTATTTT.

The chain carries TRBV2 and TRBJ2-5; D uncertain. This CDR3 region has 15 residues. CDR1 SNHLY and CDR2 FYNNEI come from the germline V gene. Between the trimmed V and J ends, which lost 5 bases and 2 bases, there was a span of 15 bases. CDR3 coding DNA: TGTGCCAGCAGTCCAATGGGTCCGGTTCAAGAGACCCAGTACTTC. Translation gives CASSPMGPVQETQYF.

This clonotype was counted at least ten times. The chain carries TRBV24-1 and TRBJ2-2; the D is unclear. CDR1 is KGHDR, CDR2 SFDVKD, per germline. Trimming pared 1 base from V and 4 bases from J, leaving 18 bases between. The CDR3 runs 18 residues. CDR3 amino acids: CATSDFGPRQRSTGELFF. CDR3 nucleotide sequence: TGTGCCACCAGTGATTTTGGCCCAAGGCAGAGGAGCACCGGGGAGCTGTTTTTT.

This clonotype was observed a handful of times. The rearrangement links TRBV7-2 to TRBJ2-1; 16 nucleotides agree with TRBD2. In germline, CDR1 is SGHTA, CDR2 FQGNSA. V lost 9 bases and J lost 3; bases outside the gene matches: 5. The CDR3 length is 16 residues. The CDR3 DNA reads TGTGCCAGTAAGGGACTAGCGGGAGGGGGCTACAATGAGCAGTTCTTC. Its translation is CASKGLAGGGYNEQFF.

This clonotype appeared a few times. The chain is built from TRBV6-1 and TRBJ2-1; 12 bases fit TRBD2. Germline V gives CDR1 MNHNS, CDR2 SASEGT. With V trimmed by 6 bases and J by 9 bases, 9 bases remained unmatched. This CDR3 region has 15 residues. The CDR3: CASSRLAGEVGEQFF. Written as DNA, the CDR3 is TGTGCCAGCAGCCGACTAGCGGGAGAGGTCGGTGAGCAGTTCTTC.

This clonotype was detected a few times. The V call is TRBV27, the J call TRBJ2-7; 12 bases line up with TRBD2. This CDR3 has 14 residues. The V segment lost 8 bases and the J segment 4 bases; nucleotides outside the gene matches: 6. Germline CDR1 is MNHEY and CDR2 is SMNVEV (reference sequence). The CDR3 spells CASGWTSGVYEQYF. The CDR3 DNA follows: TGTGCCAGCGGATGGACTAGCGGGGTTTACGAGCAGTACTTC.

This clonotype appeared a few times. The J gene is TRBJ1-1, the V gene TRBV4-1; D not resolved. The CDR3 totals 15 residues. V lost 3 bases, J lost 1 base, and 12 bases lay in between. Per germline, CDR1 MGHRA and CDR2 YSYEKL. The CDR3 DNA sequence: TGCGCCAGCAGCCAGCACGGGCAGTCGAACACTGAAGCTTTCTTT. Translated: CASSQHGQSNTEAFF.

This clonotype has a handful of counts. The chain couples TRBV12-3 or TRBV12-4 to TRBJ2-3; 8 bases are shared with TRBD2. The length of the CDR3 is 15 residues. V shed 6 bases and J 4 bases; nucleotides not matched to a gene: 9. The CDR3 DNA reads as TGTGCCAGCAGCGCGGGACTAGGAGCCGCAGATACGCAGTATTTT. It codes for CASSAGLGAADTQYF.

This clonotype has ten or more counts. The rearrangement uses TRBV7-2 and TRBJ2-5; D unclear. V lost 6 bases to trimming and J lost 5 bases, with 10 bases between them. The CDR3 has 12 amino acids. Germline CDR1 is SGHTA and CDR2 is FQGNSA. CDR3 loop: CASSLSRETQYF. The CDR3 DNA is TGTGCCAGCAGTTTATCTAGGGAGACCCAGTACTTC.

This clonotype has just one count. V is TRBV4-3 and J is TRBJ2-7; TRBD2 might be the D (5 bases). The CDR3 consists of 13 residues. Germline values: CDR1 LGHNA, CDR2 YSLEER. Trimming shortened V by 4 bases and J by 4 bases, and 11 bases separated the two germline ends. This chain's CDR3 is CASSLGRDYEQYF. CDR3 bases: TGCGCCAGCAGCCTCGGACGGGATTACGAGCAGTACTTC.

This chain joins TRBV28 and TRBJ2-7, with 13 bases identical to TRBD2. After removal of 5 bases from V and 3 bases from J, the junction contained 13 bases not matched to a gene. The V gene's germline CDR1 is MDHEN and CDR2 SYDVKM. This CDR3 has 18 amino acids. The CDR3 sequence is CASSAGLAGEPLYYEQYF. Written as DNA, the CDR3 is TGTGCCAGCAGTGCCGGACTAGCGGGAGAACCCCTCTACTACGAGCAGTACTTC.

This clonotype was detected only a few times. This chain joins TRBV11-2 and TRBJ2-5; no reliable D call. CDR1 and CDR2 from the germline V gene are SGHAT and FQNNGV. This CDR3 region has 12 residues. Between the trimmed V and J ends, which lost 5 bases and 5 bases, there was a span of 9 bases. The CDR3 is CASSVGWETQYF. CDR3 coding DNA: TGTGCCAGCAGCGTAGGATGGGAGACCCAGTACTTC.

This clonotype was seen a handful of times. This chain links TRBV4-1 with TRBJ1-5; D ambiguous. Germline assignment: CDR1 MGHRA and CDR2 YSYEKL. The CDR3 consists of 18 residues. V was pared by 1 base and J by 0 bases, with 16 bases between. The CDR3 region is CASSQGIRGPYSNQPQHF. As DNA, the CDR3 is TGCGCCAGCAGCCAAGGAATCCGCGGGCCCTATAGCAATCAGCCCCAGCATTTT.

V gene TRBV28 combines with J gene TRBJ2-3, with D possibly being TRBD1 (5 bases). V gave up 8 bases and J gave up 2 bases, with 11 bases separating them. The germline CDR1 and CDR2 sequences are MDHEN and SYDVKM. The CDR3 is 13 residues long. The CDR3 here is CASEDKATDTQYF. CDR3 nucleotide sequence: TGTGCCAGCGAGGACAAGGCCACAGATACGCAGTATTTT.

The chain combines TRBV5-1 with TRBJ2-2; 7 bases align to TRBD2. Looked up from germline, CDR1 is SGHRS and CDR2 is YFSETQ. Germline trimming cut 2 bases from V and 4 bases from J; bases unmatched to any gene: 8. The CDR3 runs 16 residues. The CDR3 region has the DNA TGCGCCAGCAGCTTCCTGTGGGAGGGTGGCACCGGGGAGCTGTTTTTT. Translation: CASSFLWEGGTGELFF.

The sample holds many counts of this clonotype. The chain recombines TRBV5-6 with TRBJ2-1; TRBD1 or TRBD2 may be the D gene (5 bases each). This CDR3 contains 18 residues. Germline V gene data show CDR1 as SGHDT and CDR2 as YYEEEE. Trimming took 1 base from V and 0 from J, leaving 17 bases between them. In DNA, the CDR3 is TGTGCCAGCAGCTTGCGGTCCATCGGGGCGGGCTCCTACAATGAGCAGTTCTTC. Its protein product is CASSLRSIGAGSYNEQFF.

CDR3 nucleotides: TGTGCCAGGAGCCCTGCGAGCCCAGGGGGTGAGCAGTACTTC. It yields the protein CARSPASPGGEQYF. The V and J genes are TRBV28 and TRBJ2-7, with 7 bases fitting TRBD1. Germline V lookup: CDR1 MDHEN, CDR2 SYDVKM. Trimming cost V 9 bases and J 7 bases; bases outside gene matches: 15. The CDR3 contains 14 residues.

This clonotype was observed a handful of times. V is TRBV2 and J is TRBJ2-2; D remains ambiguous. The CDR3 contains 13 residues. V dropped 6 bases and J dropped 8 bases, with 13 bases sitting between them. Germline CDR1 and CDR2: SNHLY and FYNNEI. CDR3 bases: TGTGCCAGCAGCCCCGGGCCTGTGGGGGAGCTGTTTTTT. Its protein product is CASSPGPVGELFF.

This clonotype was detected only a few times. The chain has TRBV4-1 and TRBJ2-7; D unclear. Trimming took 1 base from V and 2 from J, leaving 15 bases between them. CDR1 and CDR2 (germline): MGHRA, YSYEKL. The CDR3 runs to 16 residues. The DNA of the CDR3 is TGCGCCAGCAGCCAAGGGATCCCCGGGTTAACCTACGAGCAGTACTTC. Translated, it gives CASSQGIPGLTYEQYF.

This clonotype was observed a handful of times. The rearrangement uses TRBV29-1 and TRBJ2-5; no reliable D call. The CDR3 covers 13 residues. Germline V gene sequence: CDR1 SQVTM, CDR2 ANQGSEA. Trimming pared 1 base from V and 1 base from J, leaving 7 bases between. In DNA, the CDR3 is TGCAGCGTTGAAGCGACAATCCAAGAGACCCAGTACTTC. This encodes CSVEATIQETQYF.

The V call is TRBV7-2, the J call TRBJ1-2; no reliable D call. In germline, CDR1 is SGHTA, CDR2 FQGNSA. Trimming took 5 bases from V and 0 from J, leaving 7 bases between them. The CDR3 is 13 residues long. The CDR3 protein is CASSARTNYGYTF. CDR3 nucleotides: TGTGCCAGCAGCGCACGGACTAACTATGGCTACACCTTC. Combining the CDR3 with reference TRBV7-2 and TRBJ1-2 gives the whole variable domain GAGVSQSPSNKVTEKGKDVELRCDPISGHTALYWYRQSLGQGLEFLIYFQGNSAPDKSGLPSDRFSAERTGGSVSTLTIQRTQQEDSAVYLCASSARTNYGYTFGSGTRLTVV.

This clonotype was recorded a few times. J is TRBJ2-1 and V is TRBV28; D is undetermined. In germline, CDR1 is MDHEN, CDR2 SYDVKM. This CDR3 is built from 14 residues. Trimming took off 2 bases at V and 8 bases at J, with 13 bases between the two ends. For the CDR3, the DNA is TGTGCCAGCAGTTTAGGGCTGCTCTGGGATGAGCAGTTCTTC. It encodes CASSLGLLWDEQFF.

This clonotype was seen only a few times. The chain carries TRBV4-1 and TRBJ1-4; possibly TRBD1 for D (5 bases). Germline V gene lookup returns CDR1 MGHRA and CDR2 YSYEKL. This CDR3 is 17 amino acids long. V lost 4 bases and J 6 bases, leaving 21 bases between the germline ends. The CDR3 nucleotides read TGCGCCAGCAGCCTACTCTTTGCCGGACATAGGGATGAAAAACTGTTTTTT. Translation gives CASSLLFAGHRDEKLFF.

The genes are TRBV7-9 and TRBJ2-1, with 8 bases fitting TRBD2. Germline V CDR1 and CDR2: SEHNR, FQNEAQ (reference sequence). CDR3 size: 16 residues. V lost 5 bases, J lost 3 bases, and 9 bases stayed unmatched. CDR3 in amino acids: CASSPHSGGVYNEQFF. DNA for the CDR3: TGTGCCAGCAGCCCCCACAGCGGGGGAGTCTACAATGAGCAGTTCTTC.

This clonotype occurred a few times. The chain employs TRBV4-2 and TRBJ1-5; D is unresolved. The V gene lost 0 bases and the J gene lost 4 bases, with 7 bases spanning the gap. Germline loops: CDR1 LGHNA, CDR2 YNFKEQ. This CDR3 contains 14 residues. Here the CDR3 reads CASSQEEVNQPQHF. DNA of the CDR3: TGTGCCAGCAGCCAAGAAGAGGTAAATCAGCCCCAGCATTTT.